What follows are 9 T cell receptor beta chains derived from one specimen sequenced in a study of T-cell memory formation after mild COVID-19 (dated by TCRdb to 2020 to 2022). Libraries were prepared through 5' RACE. The instrument given in TCRdb is Illumina NovaSeq 6000. TCRdb applied fastp at Q25 and MiXCR to the public reads, then kept only in-frame beta chains. All rows with the same CDR3 protein become a single entry with the most common DNA and genes. The sample includes 250,000 or so distinct CDR3 sequences, with more than 15% observed a single time. The ten largest clones take up 20% to 25% of the sample. The sample consisted of PBMCs or a T cell subset sorted from them (not recorded which). These receptors came from a man aged 18 to 30 who had mild COVID-19 (a few samples of this study predate the infection). The sample titles of this study are shuffled in the database, so cell type and time point are left out; the donor was told from shared clones.

This clonotype has more than one count but fewer than ten. CDR3 sequence reads: CASSFRGQRETQYF. In DNA, the CDR3 is TGTGCCAGCAGTTTCAGGGGGCAGAGAGAGACCCAGTACTTC. The chain carries TRBV12-3 or TRBV12-4 and TRBJ2-5, with 8 bases matching TRBD1. This CDR3 spans 14 amino acids. Unmatched junction bases numbered 4, after V lost 3 bases and J lost 4 bases.

This clonotype was seen at least ten times. V usage is TRBV28 and J usage is TRBJ2-7, with D maybe TRBD1 (5 bases). CDR1 and CDR2 from the germline V gene are MDHEN and SYDVKM. V was shortened by 10 bases and J by 3 bases, with 13 bases between the two germline ends. The CDR3 totals 12 residues. In DNA form, the CDR3 reads TGTGCCACGGGCCGGCAGGGCTACGAGCAGTACGTC. It translates to CATGRQGYEQYV.

This clonotype was seen only a few times. The chain uses TRBV6-5 and TRBJ1-1; 7 nucleotides agree with TRBD1. The ends lost 6 bases at V and 8 bases at J; junction bases unmatched: 12. The germline gives CDR1 MNHEY, CDR2 SVGAGI. CDR3 length: 14 residues. Here the CDR3 DNA reads TGTGCCAGCAGCCTTCGACAGGGCGGTGGAGAAGCTTTCTTT. This codes for CASSLRQGGGEAFF.

The chain recombines TRBV6-1 with TRBJ2-7; 7 positions agree with TRBD1. Germline CDR1 and CDR2: MNHNS and SASEGT. The CDR3 length is 13 residues. Trimming removed 6 bases from V and 3 bases from J; junction bases left unmatched: 5. The CDR3 sequence: CASSQQGNYEQYF. CDR3 in DNA: TGTGCCAGCAGCCAACAGGGGAACTACGAGCAGTACTTC.

This clonotype was detected a few times. The rearrangement links TRBV4-2 to TRBJ2-3; D might be TRBD1 or TRBD2, each matching 5 bases. V lost 9 bases and J lost 4, with 14 bases in between. CDR1 is LGHNA, CDR2 YNFKEQ, per germline. The CDR3 consists of 13 residues. The CDR3 DNA reads TGTGCCAGTCCTACGGGACCCCCAGATACGCAGTATTTT. Protein product: CASPTGPPDTQYF.

In this sample, this clonotype turned up a few times. The V gene is TRBV9, the J gene TRBJ2-7; D could derive from TRBD1 or TRBD2 (5 bases each). Trimming cost V 0 bases and J 6 bases, with 10 bases left between them. Germline assignment: CDR1 SGDLS and CDR2 YYNGEE. The CDR3 runs 13 residues. The CDR3 reads CASSVGGGSEQYF. For the CDR3, the DNA is TGTGCCAGCAGCGTAGGTGGGGGTAGCGAGCAGTACTTC. Filled out from reference TRBV9 and TRBJ2-7, the complete variable domain reads DSGVTQTPKHLITATGQRVTLRCSPRSGDLSVYWYQQSLDQGLQFLIQYYNGEERAKGNILERFSAQQFPDLHSELNLSSLELGDSALYFCASSVGGGSEQYFGPGTRLTVT.

In this sample, this clonotype turned up a few times. The chain couples TRBV11-3 to TRBJ2-2, with a weak D call TRBD2 (5 bases). Germline V gene lookup returns CDR1 SGHNT and CDR2 YENEEA. The CDR3 loop spans 15 amino acids. The V end lost 5 bases, the J end lost 2 bases, and 12 bases lay between the germline ends. The CDR3 is CASSPSLANTGELFF. The DNA for the CDR3 is TGTGCCAGCAGCCCCTCGCTAGCCAACACCGGGGAGCTGTTTTTT.

This clonotype showed up just a few times. The chain combines TRBV6-5 with TRBJ2-3, with D perhaps matching TRBD2 (7 bases). Trimming pared 2 bases from V and 15 bases from J, leaving 18 bases between. The length of the CDR3 is 13 residues. The germline gives CDR1 MNHEY, CDR2 SVGAGI. CDR3 amino acids: CASSYLKGGTPYF. CDR3 coding DNA: TGTGCCAGCAGTTACCTCAAGGGGGGGACGCCTTATTTT.

This clonotype was observed a handful of times. The chain uses TRBV7-2 and TRBJ2-1, with D perhaps matching TRBD1 (7 bases). The V gene lost 7 bases and the J gene lost 4 bases, with 20 bases spanning the gap. The CDR3 contains 16 residues. Germline values: CDR1 SGHTA, CDR2 FQGNSA. CDR3 sequence: CASNFPGGNEYNEQFF. The CDR3 DNA is TGTGCCAGCAACTTCCCAGGGGGGAACGAGTACAATGAGCAGTTCTTC.